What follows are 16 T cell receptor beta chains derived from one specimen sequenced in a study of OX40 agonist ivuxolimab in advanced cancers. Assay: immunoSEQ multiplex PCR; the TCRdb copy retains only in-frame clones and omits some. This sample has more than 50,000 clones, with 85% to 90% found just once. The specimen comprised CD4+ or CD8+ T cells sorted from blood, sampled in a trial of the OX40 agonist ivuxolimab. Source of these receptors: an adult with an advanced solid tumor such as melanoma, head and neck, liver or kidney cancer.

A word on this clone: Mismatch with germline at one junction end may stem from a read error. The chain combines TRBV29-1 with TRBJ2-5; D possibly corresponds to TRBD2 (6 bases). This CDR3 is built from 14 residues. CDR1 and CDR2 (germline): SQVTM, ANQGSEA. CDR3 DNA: TGCAGCGTTCTCAGCGGGCCGCTTCAAGAGTCCCAGTACTTC. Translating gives CSVLSGPLQESQYF.

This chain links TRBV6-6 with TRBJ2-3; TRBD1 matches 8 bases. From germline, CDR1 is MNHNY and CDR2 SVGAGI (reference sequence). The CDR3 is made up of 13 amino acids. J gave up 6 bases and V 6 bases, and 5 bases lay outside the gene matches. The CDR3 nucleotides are TGTGCCAGCAGCAACAGGGGGTTGGATACGCAGTATTTT. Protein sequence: CASSNRGLDTQYF.

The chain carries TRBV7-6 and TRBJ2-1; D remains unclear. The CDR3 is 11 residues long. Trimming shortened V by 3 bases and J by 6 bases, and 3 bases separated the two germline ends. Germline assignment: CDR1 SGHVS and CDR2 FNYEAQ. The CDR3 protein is CASSLGNEQFF. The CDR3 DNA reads TGTGCCAGCAGCTTGGGCAATGAGCAGTTCTTC. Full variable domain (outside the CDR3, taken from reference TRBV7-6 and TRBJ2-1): GAGVSQSPRYKVTKRGQDVALRCDPISGHVSLYWYRQALGQGPEFLTYFNYEAQQDKSGLPNDRFSAERPEGSISTLTIQRTEQRDSAMYRCASSLGNEQFFGPGTRLTVL.

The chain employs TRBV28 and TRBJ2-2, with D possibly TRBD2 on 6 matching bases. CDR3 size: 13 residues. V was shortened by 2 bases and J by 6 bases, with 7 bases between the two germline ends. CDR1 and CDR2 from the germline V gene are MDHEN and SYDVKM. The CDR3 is CASSLSGPGELFF. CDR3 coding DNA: TGTGCCAGCAGTTTAAGCGGGCCCGGGGAGCTGTTTTTT.

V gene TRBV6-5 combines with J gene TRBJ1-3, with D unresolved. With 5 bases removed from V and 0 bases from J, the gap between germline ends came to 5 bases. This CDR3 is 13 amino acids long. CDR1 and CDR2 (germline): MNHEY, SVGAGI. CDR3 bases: TGTGCCAGCAGTCGGTACTCTGGAAACACCATATATTTT. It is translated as CASSRYSGNTIYF.

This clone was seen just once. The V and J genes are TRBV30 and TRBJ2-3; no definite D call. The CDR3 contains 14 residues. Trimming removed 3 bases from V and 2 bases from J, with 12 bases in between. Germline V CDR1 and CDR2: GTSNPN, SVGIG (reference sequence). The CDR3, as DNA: TGTGCCTGGAGGTACGGTGAGAACACAGATACGCAGTATTTT. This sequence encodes CAWRYGENTDTQYF.

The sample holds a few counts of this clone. CDR3 protein: CASSLQPGQGKETQYF. For the CDR3, the DNA is TGTGCCAGCAGCTTACAACCGGGACAGGGGAAAGAGACCCAGTACTTC. This chain joins TRBV7-8 and TRBJ2-5, with 10 bases fitting TRBD1. After removal of 2 bases from V and 3 bases from J, the junction contained 6 bases not matched to a gene. This CDR3 region has 16 residues. Germline loops: CDR1 SGHVS, CDR2 FQNEAQ.

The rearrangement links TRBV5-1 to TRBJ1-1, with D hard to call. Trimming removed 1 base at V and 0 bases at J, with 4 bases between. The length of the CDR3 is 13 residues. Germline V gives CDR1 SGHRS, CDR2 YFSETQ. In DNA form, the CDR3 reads TGCGCCAGCAGCTTGTCAGTGAACACTGAAGCTTTCTTT. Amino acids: CASSLSVNTEAFF.

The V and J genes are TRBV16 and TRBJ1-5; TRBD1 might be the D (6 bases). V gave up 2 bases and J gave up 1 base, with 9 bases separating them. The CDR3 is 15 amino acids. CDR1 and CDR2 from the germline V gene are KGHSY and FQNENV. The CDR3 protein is CASSQDQGSNQPQHF. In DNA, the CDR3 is TGTGCCAGCAGCCAAGATCAGGGGAGCAATCAGCCCCAGCATTTT.

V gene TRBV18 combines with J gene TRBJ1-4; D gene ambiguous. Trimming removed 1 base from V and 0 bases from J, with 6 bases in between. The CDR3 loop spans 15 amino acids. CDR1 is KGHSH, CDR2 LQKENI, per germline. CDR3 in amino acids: CASSPLQSTNEKLFF. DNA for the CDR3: TGTGCCAGCTCACCACTGCAGTCAACTAATGAAAAACTGTTTTTT. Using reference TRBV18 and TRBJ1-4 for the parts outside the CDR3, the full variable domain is NAGVMQNPRHLVRRRGQEARLRCSPMKGHSHVYWYRQLPEEGLKFMVYLQKENIIDESGMPKERFSAEFPKEGPSILRIQQVVRGDSAAYFCASSPLQSTNEKLFFGSGTQLSVL.

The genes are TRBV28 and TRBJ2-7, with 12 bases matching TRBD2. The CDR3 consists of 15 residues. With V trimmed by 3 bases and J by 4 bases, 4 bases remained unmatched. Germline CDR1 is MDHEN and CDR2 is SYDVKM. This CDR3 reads CASSLASGRAYEQYF. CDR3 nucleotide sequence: TGTGCCAGCAGTTTGGCTAGCGGGAGGGCTTACGAGCAGTACTTC.

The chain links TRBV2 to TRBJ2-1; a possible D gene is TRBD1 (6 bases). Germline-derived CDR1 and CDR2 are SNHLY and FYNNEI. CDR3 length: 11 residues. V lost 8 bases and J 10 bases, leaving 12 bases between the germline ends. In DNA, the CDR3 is TGTGCCAGCGGGGGCCGGCGAGAGCAGTTCTTC. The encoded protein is CASGGRREQFF.

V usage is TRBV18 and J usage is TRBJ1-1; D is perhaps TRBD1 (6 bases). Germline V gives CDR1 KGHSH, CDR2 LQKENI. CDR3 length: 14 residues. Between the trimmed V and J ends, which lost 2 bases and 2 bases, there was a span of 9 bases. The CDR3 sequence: CASSPGGGNTEAFF. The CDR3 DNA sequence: TGTGCCAGCTCACCAGGAGGGGGTAACACTGAAGCTTTCTTT. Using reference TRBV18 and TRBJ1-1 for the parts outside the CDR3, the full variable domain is NAGVMQNPRHLVRRRGQEARLRCSPMKGHSHVYWYRQLPEEGLKFMVYLQKENIIDESGMPKERFSAEFPKEGPSILRIQQVVRGDSAAYFCASSPGGGNTEAFFGQGTRLTVV.

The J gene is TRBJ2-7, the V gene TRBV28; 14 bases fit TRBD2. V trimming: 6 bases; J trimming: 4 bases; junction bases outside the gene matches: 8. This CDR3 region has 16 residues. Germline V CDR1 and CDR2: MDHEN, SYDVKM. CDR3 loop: CASSHGLAGGRYEQYF. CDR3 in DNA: TGTGCCAGCAGCCACGGACTAGCGGGAGGCAGGTACGAGCAGTACTTC.

The CDR3 coding sequence is TGTGCCAGCTCATCGGACAGGGGGCTGTTAAATGAGCAGTTCTTC. Its translation: CASSSDRGLLNEQFF. J is TRBJ2-1 and V is TRBV18; 11 nucleotides match TRBD1. CDR1 is KGHSH and CDR2 is LQKENI in the germline V gene. The V gene end was trimmed by 5 bases and the J gene end by 7 bases; junction bases not matched to a gene: 7. The CDR3 length is 15 residues. The full variable domain, its missing parts supplied by reference TRBV18 and TRBJ2-1, is NAGVMQNPRHLVRRRGQEARLRCSPMKGHSHVYWYRQLPEEGLKFMVYLQKENIIDESGMPKERFSAEFPKEGPSILRIQQVVRGDSAAYFCASSSDRGLLNEQFFGPGTRLTVL.

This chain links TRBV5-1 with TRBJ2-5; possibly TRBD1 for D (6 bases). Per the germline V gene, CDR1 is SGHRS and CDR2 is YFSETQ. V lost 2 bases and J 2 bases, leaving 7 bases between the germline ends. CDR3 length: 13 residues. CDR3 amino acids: CASSLRGQETQYF. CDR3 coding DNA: TGCGCCAGCAGCTTAAGGGGGCAAGAGACCCAGTACTTC.